Here is one T cell receptor beta chain with its context. Its antigen is not known. Using immunoSEQ multiplex PCR, the repertoire was profiled, and TCRdb retains in-frame clones only, with some absent. This sample has around 15,000 clones, with 69% found just once. These data are taken from a study of chemoradiotherapy in HPV16-positive cancers. Across the whole study: Functional T-cell assays on two HPV16-positive patients' cells defined candidate HPV-specific clones and common TCR motifs.

J lost 1 base, V lost 4 bases, and 9 bases had no gene match. Germline V gene data show CDR1 as MNHEY and CDR2 as SMNVEV (reference sequence). The CDR3 consists of 16 residues. Study observations and caveats: In HPV16-positive patients, HPV-responsive T-cell expansion tracked better recurrence-free survival. The functional HPV-specific definition rests on just a couple of HPV16-positive patients.

This chain joins TRBV27 and TRBJ1-1, with 7 bases that match TRBD1. This sequence originates from a human donor with HPV-associated anogenital cancer. The material was obtained from a patient who underwent chemoradiotherapy. The CDR3 DNA sequence: TGTGCCAGCAGTTCAACACCGACAGGGCGGAACACTGAAGCTTTCTTT. It encodes CASSSTPTGRNTEAFF.